This entry concerns a single T cell receptor (beta chain). What it binds is unknown. Unique molecular identifiers tagged the TCRbeta library. TCRdb called the PCR reads again in MiXCR, with one record for every CDR3 protein. The sample carries some 200,000 distinct CDR3 sequences, under 13% recorded once. CDR3 length: 13 amino acids. The germline gives CDR1 LGHNA, CDR2 YNFKEQ. With V trimmed by 2 bases and J by 5 bases, 2 bases remained unmatched. The record originates from a study of T-cell reconstitution after alpha-beta-depleted transplantation in children. General study results and limits: It was reported that alpha-beta T cells came from several hundred expanded graft clones (about two months after transplant). Newly made T cells mostly supplied T-cell counts and diversity one year after transplant. Some patients owed their high day-60 TCRbeta diversity to surviving recipient T cells and thymic progenitors.

V usage is TRBV4-2 and J usage is TRBJ2-5; 7 nucleotides match TRBD1. The sequencing used PBMCs, collected before TCRalphabeta/CD19-depleted stem cell transplant. This clonotype originated in a child younger than two with acute myeloid leukemia, due to receive a stem cell transplant. The CDR3 region has the DNA TGTGCCAGCAGCCAACTGGACAGGGAGACCCAGTACTTC. The encoded protein is CASSQLDRETQYF.